These 6 T cell receptor beta chains were sequenced from one sample in a study of blood T cell repertoires in COVID-19. The assay was immunoSEQ multiplex PCR, and TCRdb's table has in-frame clones only and misses some. The data contain about 80,000 clones, about 72% of them singletons. The sample comprised peripheral blood. The receptors come from a man in his sixties or seventies with active or convalescent COVID-19.

This chain links TRBV10-3 with TRBJ1-2; 7 positions agree with TRBD1. V dropped 6 bases and J dropped 0; count of bases not matched to a gene: 1. In germline, CDR1 is ENHRY, CDR2 SYGVKD. The CDR3 spans 13 residues. CDR3 protein: CAISTGANYGYTF. The CDR3, as DNA: TGTGCCATCAGCACAGGGGCTAACTATGGCTACACCTTC.

The J gene is TRBJ1-4, the V gene TRBV5-6; 11 bases fit TRBD1. Germline CDR1 is SGHDT and CDR2 is YYEEEE. CDR3 length: 16 residues. Germline trimming cut 5 bases from V and 7 bases from J; bases unmatched to any gene: 10. CDR3 residues: CASSHTSGTGGEKLFF. CDR3 DNA sequence: TGTGCCAGCAGTCACACTTCCGGGACAGGGGGTGAAAAACTGTTTTTT.

V and J are TRBV12-3 or TRBV12-4 and TRBJ1-2, with 7 bases aligning to TRBD1. The CDR3 is made up of 13 amino acids. V lost 6 bases to trimming and J lost 3 bases; unmatched junction nucleotides: 4. This CDR3 is CASSPGQHYGYTF. Here the CDR3 DNA reads TGTGCCAGCAGCCCGGGACAGCACTATGGCTACACCTTC.

The J gene is TRBJ1-2, the V gene TRBV12-3 or TRBV12-4, with 8 bases that match TRBD1. The V segment lost 6 bases and the J segment 8 bases; nucleotides outside the gene matches: 8. The CDR3 sequence is 13 residues long. Here the CDR3 reads CASRQDRGEGYTF. The CDR3 DNA reads as TGTGCCAGCAGACAAGACAGGGGAGAAGGCTACACCTTC.

This clone was detected only a few times. The rearrangement links TRBV27 to TRBJ2-4; 9 positions match TRBD1. The CDR3 consists of 14 residues. Per germline, CDR1 MNHEY and CDR2 SMNVEV (reference sequence). J was trimmed by 6 bases and V by 4 bases; bases with no gene match: 4. The CDR3 protein is CASSSLTGGNIQYF. The CDR3, as DNA: TGTGCCAGCAGTTCCCTGACAGGGGGAAACATTCAGTACTTC.

The rearrangement uses TRBV4-1 and TRBJ2-3; 9 positions agree with TRBD1. This CDR3 contains 16 residues. Germline V gene lookup returns CDR1 MGHRA and CDR2 YSYEKL. J lost 1 base, V lost 4 bases, and 6 bases had no gene match. This CDR3 reads CASSLHRGLGTDTQYF. In DNA, the CDR3 is TGCGCCAGCAGCCTTCACAGGGGGCTCGGCACAGATACGCAGTATTTT.